This TCR beta chain is from a study of CD8+ T cells in alopecia areata. This clone was counted a few times. Its antigen is unknown. Lesional scalp punch biopsies and peripheral blood came from alopecia areata patients. PBMCs yielded sorted CD4+ and CD8+ T cells. Study conclusions and caveats: TCRs were shared less clearly across patients than in mice, possibly for HLA-related reasons. The study found higher clonality in lesional than normal scalp, especially in alopecia totalis/universalis.

Germline CDR1 is SGHDN and CDR2 is FVKESK. This CDR3 is 16 amino acids long. The V and J ends lost 4 bases and 1 base respectively, with 14 bases between them. Extraction and reverse transcription of RNA yielded cDNA as the sequencing template. Profiled with immunoSEQ multiplex PCR; TCRdb holds only in-frame clones, not every one. The sample records hundreds of thousands of clones, around 62% being singletons. This chain links TRBV14 with TRBJ2-1, with D possibly matching TRBD2 (5 bases). This specimen consisted of CD4+ T cells sorted from blood, obtained at week 0. The TCR comes from a human donor with alopecia areata. The CDR3 loop reads CASSPGSGRSYNEQFF. CDR3 coding DNA: TGTGCCAGCAGCCCCGGGTCGGGAAGGTCCTACAATGAGCAGTTCTTC. Supplemented by reference TRBV14 and TRBJ2-1, the full variable domain reads EAGVTQFPSHSVIEKGQTVTLRCDPISGHDNLYWYRRVMGKEIKFLLHFVKESKQDESGMPNNRFLAERTGGTYSTLKVQPAELEDSGVYFCASSPGSGRSYNEQFFGPGTRLTVL.